These T cell receptor beta chains were read from a single sample in a study of cytomegalovirus exposure and HLA in healthy donors. The assay was immunoSEQ multiplex PCR, and TCRdb's table has in-frame clones only and misses some. Found here are 190,000 or so clones, 80% of them singletons; the top ten hold about 0.64%. Specimen: PBMCs. These receptors originate from a boy under 18 in good health and CMV-seronegative. The CDR3 runs from the conserved cysteine through the conserved F or W. D genes are given only for firm matches. Only part of the rows carry a size: once, few, many, or a class if the clone is expanded.

clone_size j_call v_call d_call cdr3_nt cdr3_aa
NA TRBJ1-1 TRBV11-2 TRBD1 TGTGCCAGCAGCTTAGGCCTAGGGGGCTTTTTCACTGAAGCTTTCTTT CASSLGLGGFFTEAFF
NA TRBJ1-2 TRBV5-1 TRBD1 TGCGCCAGCAGCTCCGGGACAGGGACGTATGGCTACACCTTC CASSSGTGTYGYTF
few TRBJ2-2 TRBV10-3 NA TGTGCCATCAGTGAGTCGTCAGGGCCCGGGGAGCTGTTTTTT CAISESSGPGELFF
NA TRBJ2-3 TRBV7-2 TRBD1 TGTGCCAGCAGCAACCGGGACAGAGATACGCAGTATTTT CASSNRDRDTQYF
few TRBJ1-3 TRBV6-5 TRBD1 TGTGCCAGCAGTCGACAGGGTCCGGGTGGAAACACCATATATTTT CASSRQGPGGNTIYF
NA TRBJ2-3 TRBV4-1 NA TGCGCCAGCAGCCAAGAGCCATTCACTAGTCCCACAGATACGCAGTATTTT CASSQEPFTSPTDTQYF
few TRBJ2-7 TRBV18 TRBD2 TGTGCCAGCTCAGCGGGACTAGCGGGAGACTACGAGCAGTACTTC CASSAGLAGDYEQYF
NA TRBJ1-1 TRBV7-2 TRBD1 TGTGCCAGCAGCTTAGGACCGGGACAGAGATCATCTAGCGCTTTCTTT CASSLGPGQRSSSAFF
NA TRBJ1-2 TRBV18 TRBD1 TGTGCCAGCTCCCCGCCGGGACAGAGATATGGCTACACCTTC CASSPPGQRYGYTF
NA TRBJ2-7 TRBV27 NA TGTGCCAGCAGTTTATCTCAGGGGAGTTACGAGCAGTACTTC CASSLSQGSYEQYF
NA TRBJ1-1 TRBV11-3 NA TGTGCCAGCAGCTTTGGGAGTGATGAGGGCCTCACTGAAGCTTTCTTT CASSFGSDEGLTEAFF
NA TRBJ1-4 TRBV7-9 NA TGTGCCAGCAGCTTAGGGGAGAATGAAAAACTGTTTTTT CASSLGENEKLFF
NA TRBJ2-7 TRBV20-1 NA TGCAGTGCCGGCTACGAGCAGTACTTC CSAGYEQYF
NA TRBJ2-2 TRBV2 TRBD2 TGTGCCAGCAGTGGGACTAGCTATCGCACCGGGGAGCTGTTTTTT CASSGTSYRTGELFF
NA TRBJ1-6 TRBV5-1 NA TGCGCCAGCAGCTTGGGGGACAATCTTAATTCACCCCTCCACTTT CASSLGDNLNSPLHF
NA TRBJ2-7 TRBV9 NA TGTGCCAGCAGCGAGACAGCTACCTACGAGCAGTACTTC CASSETATYEQYF
NA TRBJ2-1 TRBV7-9 NA TGTGCCAGCAGCTTAGTTACAGGGCTAGGGCAGTTCTTC CASSLVTGLGQFF
NA TRBJ2-2 TRBV9 TRBD2 TGTGCCAGCAGCGTAGGGGCTAGCGGGAGGCCCGGGGAGCTGTTTTTT CASSVGASGRPGELFF
NA TRBJ1-2 TRBV4-3 NA TGCGCCAGCAGCCAACTGGGCCAATTTAACTATGGCTACACCTTC CASSQLGQFNYGYTF
NA TRBJ2-7 TRBV7-2 TRBD2 TGTGCCAGCAGCTTAGAAGTAGGGCGGGAGTATCATTACTCCTACGAGCAGTACTTC CASSLEVGREYHYSYEQYF
NA TRBJ1-4 TRBV7-6 NA TGTGCCAGCAGCTCGAGGCCTGGCCAGGGTGGAGAAAAACTGTTTTTT CASSSRPGQGGEKLFF
NA TRBJ2-5 TRBV14 TRBD1 TGTGCCAGCAGCTACCGGGACAGGGGCCGTAAAGAGACCCAGTACTTC CASSYRDRGRKETQYF
NA TRBJ1-5 TRBV19 NA TGTGCCGCGACAGCTAGTAGCAATCAGCCCCAGCATTTT CAATASSNQPQHF
NA TRBJ2-5 TRBV5-4 NA TGTGCCAGCAGCTTACGCAGCCAAGAGACCCAGTACTTC CASSLRSQETQYF
NA TRBJ2-2 TRBV5-8 NA TGTGCCAGCAGCACAGGGACGGTGAACACCGGGGAGCTGTTTTTT CASSTGTVNTGELFF
NA TRBJ1-2 TRBV30 NA TGTGCCTGGACCCCCGGAAGGGGATTGGGGTACACCTTC CAWTPGRGLGYTF
NA TRBJ1-1 TRBV19 NA TGTGCCGGTAGTATAGCGCAACGGCGGATGAACACTGAAGCTTTCTTT CAGSIAQRRMNTEAFF